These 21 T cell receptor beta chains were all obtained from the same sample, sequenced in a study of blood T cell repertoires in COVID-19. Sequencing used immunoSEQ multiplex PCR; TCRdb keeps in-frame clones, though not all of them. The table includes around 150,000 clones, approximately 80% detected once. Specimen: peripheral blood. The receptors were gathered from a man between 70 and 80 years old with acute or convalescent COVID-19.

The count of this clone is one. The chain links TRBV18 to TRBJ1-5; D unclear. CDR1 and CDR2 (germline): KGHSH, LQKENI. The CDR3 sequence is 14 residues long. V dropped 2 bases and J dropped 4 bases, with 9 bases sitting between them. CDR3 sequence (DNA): TGTGCCAGCTCACCAGAGGCCCTTAATCAGCCCCAGCATTTT. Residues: CASSPEALNQPQHF.

Here the CDR3 DNA reads TGCAGCGTAACGGCGACAGGGATTGGAACTGAAGCTTTCTTT. Protein product: CSVTATGIGTEAFF. The chain joins TRBV29-1 to TRBJ1-1; 7 bases are shared with TRBD1. CDR1 SQVTM and CDR2 ANQGSEA come from the germline V gene. The J segment lost 5 bases and the V segment lost 6 bases, leaving 12 bases of the junction unmatched. This CDR3 spans 14 amino acids.

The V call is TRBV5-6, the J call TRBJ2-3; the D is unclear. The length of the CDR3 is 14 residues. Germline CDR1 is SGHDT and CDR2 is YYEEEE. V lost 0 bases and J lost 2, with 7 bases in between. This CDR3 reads CASSLAQSTDTQYF. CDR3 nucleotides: TGTGCCAGCAGCTTGGCGCAGTCCACAGATACGCAGTATTTT. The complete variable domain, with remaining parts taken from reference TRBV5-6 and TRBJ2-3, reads DAGVTQSPTHLIKTRGQQVTLRCSPKSGHDTVSWYQQALGQGPQFIFQYYEEEERQRGNFPDRFSGHQFPNYSSELNVNALLLGDSALYLCASSLAQSTDTQYFGPGTRLTVL.

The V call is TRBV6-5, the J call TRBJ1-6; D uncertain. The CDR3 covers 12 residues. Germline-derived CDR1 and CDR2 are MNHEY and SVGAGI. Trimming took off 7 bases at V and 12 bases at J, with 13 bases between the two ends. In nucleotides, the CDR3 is TGTGCCAGCACCAACCCTCGGGGACCCCTCCACTTT. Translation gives CASTNPRGPLHF.

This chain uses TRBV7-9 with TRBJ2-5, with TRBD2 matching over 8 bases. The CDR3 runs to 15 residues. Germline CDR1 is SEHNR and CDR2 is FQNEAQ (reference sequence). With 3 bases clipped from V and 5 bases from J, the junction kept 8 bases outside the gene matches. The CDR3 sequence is CASSFSGGVGETQYF. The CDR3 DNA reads TGTGCCAGCAGCTTTTCCGGGGGGGTCGGGGAGACCCAGTACTTC.

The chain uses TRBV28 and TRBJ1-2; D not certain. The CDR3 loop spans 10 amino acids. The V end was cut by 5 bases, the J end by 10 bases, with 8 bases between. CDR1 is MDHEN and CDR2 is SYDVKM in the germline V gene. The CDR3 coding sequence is TGTGCCAGCAGTCGGACTTACTACACCTTC. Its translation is CASSRTYYTF.

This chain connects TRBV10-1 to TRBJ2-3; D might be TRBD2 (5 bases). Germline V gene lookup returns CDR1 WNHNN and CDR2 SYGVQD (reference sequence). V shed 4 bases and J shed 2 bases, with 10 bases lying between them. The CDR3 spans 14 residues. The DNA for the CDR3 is TGCGCCAGCAGTGCCAGCGGCAACACAGATACGCAGTATTTT. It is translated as CASSASGNTDTQYF.

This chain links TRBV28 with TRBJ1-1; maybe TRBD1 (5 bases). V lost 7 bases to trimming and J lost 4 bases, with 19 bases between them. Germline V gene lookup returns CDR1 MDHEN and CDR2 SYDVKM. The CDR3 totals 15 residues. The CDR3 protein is CASIKAVGVGTEAFF. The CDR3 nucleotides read TGTGCCAGCATAAAAGCAGTAGGGGTGGGCACTGAAGCTTTCTTT.

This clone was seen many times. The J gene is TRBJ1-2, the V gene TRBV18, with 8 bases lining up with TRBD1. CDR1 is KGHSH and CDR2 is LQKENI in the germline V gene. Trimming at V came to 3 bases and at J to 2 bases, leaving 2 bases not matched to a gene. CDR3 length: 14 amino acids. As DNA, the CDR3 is TGTGCCAGCTCACCGGCAGGGGGCAACTATGGCTACACCTTC. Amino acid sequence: CASSPAGGNYGYTF.

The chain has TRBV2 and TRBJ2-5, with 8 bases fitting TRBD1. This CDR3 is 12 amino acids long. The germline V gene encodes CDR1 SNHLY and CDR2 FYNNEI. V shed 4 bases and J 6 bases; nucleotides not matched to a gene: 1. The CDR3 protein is CASSGTGQTQYF. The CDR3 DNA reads TGTGCCAGCAGTGGGACAGGGCAGACCCAGTACTTC.

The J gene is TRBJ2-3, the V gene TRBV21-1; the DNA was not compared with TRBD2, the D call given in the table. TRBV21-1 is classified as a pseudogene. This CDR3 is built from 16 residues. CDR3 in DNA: TGTGCCAGCAGCAAACGAACTAGCGGGAGCTCAGATACGCAGTATTTT. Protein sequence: CASSKRTSGSSDTQYF.

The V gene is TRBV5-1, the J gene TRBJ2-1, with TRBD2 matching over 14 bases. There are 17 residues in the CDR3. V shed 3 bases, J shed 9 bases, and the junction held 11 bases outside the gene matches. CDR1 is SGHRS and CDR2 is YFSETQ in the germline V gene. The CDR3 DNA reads TGCGCCAGCAGCTCCGTACCGGGACTAGCGGGGGAGGTTGAGCAGTTCTTC. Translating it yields CASSSVPGLAGEVEQFF.

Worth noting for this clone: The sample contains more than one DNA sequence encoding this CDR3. CDR3 bases: TGTGCCAGCAGTTCTCGGGGTAACTATGGCTACACCTTC. The encoded protein is CASSSRGNYGYTF. The chain has TRBV12-3 or TRBV12-4 and TRBJ1-2; D unresolved. The CDR3 totals 13 residues. V shed 4 bases and J shed 1 base, with 7 bases lying between them.

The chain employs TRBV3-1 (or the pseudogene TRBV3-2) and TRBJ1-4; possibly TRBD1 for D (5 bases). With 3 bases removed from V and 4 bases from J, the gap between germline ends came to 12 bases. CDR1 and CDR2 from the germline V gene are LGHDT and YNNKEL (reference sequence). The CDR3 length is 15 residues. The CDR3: CASSHPGSYNEKLFF. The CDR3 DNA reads TGTGCCAGCAGCCACCCAGGGTCCTATAATGAAAAACTGTTTTTT.

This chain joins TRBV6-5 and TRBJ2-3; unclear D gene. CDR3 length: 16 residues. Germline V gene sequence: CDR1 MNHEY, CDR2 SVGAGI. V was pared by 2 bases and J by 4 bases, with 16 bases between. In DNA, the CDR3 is TGTGCCAGCAGTTACCGCCCCCTAGGCCGAGCAGATACGCAGTATTTT. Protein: CASSYRPLGRADTQYF.

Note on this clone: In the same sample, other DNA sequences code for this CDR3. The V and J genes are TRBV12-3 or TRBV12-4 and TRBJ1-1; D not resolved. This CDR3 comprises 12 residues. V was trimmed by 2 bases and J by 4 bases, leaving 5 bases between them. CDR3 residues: CASSLTGTEAFF. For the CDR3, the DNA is TGTGCCAGCAGTTTAACGGGCACTGAAGCTTTCTTT.

CDR3 sequence: CASSPPDRVAGELFF. CDR3 in DNA: TGTGCCAGCTCCCCTCCCGACAGGGTGGCCGGGGAGCTGTTTTTT. The chain employs TRBV18 and TRBJ2-2; the match to TRBD1 covers 7 bases. Trimming at V came to 6 bases and at J to 6 bases, leaving 10 bases not matched to a gene. This CDR3 has 15 residues. Germline V gene data show CDR1 as KGHSH and CDR2 as LQKENI.

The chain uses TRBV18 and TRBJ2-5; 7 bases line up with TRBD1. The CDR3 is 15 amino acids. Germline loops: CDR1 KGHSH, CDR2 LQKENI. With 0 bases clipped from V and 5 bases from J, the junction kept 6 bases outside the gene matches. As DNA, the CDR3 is TGTGCCAGCTCACCACCGACAGGGTGGCGGGAGACCCAGTACTTC. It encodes CASSPPTGWRETQYF.

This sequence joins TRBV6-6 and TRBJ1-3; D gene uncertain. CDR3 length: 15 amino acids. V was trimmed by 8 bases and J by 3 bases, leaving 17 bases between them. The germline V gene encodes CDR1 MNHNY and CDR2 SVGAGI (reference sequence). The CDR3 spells CASVEGQLYGNTIYF. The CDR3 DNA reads TGTGCCAGCGTTGAGGGCCAACTCTATGGAAACACCATATATTTT.

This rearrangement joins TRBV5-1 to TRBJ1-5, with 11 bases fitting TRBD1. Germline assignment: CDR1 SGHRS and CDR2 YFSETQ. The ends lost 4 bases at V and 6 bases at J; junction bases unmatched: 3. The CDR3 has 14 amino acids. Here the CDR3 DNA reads TGCGCCAGCAGCCTAGGACAGGGGGCTCAGCCCCAGCATTTT. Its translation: CASSLGQGAQPQHF.

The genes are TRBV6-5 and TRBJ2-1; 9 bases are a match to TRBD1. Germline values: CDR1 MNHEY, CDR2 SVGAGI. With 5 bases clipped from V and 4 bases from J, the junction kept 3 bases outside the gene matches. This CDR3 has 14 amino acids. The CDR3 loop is CASSMTGGYNEQFF. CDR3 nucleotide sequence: TGTGCCAGCAGTATGACAGGGGGTTACAATGAGCAGTTCTTC.